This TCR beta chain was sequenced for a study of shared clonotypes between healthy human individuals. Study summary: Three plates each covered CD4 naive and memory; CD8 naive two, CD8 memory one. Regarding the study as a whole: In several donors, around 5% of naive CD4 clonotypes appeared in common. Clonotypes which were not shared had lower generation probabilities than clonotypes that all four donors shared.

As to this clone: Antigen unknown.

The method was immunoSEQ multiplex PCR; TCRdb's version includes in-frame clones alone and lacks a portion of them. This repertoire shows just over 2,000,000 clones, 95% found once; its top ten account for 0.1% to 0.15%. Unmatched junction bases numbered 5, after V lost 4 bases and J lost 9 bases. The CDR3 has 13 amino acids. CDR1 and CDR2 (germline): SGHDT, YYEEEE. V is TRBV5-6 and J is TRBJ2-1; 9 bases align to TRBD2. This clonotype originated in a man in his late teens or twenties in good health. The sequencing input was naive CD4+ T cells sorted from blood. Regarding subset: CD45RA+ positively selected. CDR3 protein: CASSVTSGAEQFF. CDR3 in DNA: TGTGCCAGCAGCGTGACTAGCGGAGCTGAGCAGTTCTTC.